Here is one TCR beta chain with its context. Its antigen is still unknown. Samples were taken several times over chemoradiotherapy. Sequencing used immunoSEQ multiplex PCR; TCRdb keeps in-frame clones, though not all of them. The sample has approximately 30,000 clones; approximately 86% are singletons. The sample belongs to a study of chemoradiotherapy in HPV16-positive cancers. Regarding the study as a whole: Only two HPV16-positive patients supplied the functional HPV-specificity definition. During treatment, candidate HPV-specific clones and E7-related motifs expanded in tumor. In HPV16-positive patients, HPV-responsive T-cell expansion tracked better recurrence-free survival.

V was clipped by 2 bases and J by 7 bases, with 12 bases between them. There are 14 residues in the CDR3. CDR1 and CDR2 (germline): MNHEY, SMNVEV (reference sequence). The chain employs TRBV27 and TRBJ1-5; TRBD1 might be the D (5 bases). This specimen consisted of blood, obtained from a patient who underwent chemoradiotherapy. The TCR comes from a human donor with HPV-associated anogenital cancer. The chain's CDR3 is CASSLKGSGQPQHF. Written as DNA, the CDR3 is TGTGCCAGCAGTTTAAAGGGGAGCGGGCAGCCCCAGCATTTT.